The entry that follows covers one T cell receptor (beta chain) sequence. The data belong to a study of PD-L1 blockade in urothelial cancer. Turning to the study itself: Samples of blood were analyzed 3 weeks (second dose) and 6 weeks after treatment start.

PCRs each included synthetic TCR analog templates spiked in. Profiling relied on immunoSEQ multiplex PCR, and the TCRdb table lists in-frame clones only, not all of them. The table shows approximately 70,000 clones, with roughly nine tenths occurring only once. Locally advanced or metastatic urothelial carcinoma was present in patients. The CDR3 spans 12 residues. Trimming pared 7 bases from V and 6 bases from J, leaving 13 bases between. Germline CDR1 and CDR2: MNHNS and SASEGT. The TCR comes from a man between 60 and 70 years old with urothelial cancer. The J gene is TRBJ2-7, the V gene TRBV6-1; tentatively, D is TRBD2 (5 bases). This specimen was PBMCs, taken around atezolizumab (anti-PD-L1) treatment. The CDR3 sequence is CASKPGRAEQYF. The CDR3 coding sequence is TGTGCCAGCAAACCCGGGCGGGCCGAGCAGTACTTC.